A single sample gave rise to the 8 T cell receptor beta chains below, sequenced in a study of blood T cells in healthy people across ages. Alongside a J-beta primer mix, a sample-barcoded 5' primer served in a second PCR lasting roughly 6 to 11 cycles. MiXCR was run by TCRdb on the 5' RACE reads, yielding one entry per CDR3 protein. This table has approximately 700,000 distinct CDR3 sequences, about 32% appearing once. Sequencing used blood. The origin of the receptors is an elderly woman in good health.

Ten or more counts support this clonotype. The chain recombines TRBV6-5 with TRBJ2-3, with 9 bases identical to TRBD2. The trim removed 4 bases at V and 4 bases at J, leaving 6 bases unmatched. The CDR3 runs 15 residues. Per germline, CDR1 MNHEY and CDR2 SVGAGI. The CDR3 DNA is TGTGCCAGCAGTTCCCCTAGCGGGGTTGCAGATACGCAGTATTTT. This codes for CASSSPSGVADTQYF.

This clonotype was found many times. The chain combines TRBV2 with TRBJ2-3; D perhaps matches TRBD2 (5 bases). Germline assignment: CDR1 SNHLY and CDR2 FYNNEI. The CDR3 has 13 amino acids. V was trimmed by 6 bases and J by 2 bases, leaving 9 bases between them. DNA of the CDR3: TGTGCCAGCAGGGACTCCTACACAGATACGCAGTATTTT. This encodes CASRDSYTDTQYF.

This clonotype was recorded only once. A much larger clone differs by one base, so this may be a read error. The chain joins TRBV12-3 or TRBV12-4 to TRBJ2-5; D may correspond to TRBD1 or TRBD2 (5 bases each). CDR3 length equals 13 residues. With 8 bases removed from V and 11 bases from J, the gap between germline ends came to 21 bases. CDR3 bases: TGTGCCAGCTCGGGGCTTCTAAACAATGAGCAGTACTTC. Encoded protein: CASSGLLNNEQYF.

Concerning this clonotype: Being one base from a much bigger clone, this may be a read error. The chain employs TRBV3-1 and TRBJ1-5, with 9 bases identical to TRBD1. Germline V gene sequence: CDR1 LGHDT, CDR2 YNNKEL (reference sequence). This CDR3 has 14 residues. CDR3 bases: TGTGCCAGCAGCGCGGGACAGGGCAATCAGCTCCAGCATTTT. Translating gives CASSAGQGNQLQHF.

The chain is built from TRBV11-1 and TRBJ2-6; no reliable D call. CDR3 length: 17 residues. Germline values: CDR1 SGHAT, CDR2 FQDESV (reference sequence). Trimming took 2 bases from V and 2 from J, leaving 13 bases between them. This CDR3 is CASSLIVGLAGANVLTF. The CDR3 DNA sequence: TGTGCCAGCAGCTTAATTGTCGGCCTAGCTGGGGCCAACGTCCTGACTTTC.

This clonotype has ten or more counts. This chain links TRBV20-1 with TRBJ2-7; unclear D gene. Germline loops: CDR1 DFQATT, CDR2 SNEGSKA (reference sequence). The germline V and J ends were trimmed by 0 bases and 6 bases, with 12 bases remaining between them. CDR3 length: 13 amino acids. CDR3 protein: CSARDLSAVEQYF. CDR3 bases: TGCAGTGCTAGAGATCTGAGTGCGGTCGAGCAGTACTTC.

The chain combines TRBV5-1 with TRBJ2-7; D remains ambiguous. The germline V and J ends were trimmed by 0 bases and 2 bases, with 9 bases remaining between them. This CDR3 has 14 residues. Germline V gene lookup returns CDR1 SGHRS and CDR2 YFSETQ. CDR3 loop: CASSLGLLPYEQYF. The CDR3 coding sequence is TGCGCCAGCAGCTTGGGCCTTCTACCCTACGAGCAGTACTTC.

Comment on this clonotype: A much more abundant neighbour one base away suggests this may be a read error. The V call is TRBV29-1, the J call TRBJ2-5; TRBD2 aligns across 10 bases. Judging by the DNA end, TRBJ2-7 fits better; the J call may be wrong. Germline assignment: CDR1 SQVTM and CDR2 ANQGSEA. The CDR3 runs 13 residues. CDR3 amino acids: CGVGTSVAYEQYF. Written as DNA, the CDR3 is TGCGGCGTCGGGACTAGCGTTGCCTACGAGCAGTACTTC.